This TCR beta chain emerged from a study of identical twins. Study conclusions and caveats: For cord blood, abundant beta clonotypes had fewer insertions, unlike memory repertoires, which showed none. With monozygotic twins, out-of-frame TCR alpha sharing exceeded what models estimated.

On this clonotype itself: Its target is unknown.

Among all donors, each was a healthy Caucasian. TCRdb recomputed calls from the 5' RACE reads with MiXCR, one row per CDR3 protein. The repertoire holds roughly 490,000 distinct CDR3 sequences, with roughly 13% as singletons. The length of the CDR3 is 14 residues. The germline V gene has CDR1 SGHKS and CDR2 YYEKEE (reference sequence). Trimming removed 0 bases from V and 5 bases from J; junction bases left unmatched: 4. This sample was shared with a second study, whose subject was yellow fever vaccine responses in identical twins.

The sample was CD4+ T cells sorted from blood. The source of this sequence is a woman aged 18-35 years in good health. J is TRBJ1-1 and V is TRBV5-5, with TRBD1 matching over 7 bases. The CDR3 here is CASSLGQGRTEAFF. The CDR3 DNA sequence: TGTGCCAGCAGCTTGGGACAGGGTAGGACTGAAGCTTTCTTT.